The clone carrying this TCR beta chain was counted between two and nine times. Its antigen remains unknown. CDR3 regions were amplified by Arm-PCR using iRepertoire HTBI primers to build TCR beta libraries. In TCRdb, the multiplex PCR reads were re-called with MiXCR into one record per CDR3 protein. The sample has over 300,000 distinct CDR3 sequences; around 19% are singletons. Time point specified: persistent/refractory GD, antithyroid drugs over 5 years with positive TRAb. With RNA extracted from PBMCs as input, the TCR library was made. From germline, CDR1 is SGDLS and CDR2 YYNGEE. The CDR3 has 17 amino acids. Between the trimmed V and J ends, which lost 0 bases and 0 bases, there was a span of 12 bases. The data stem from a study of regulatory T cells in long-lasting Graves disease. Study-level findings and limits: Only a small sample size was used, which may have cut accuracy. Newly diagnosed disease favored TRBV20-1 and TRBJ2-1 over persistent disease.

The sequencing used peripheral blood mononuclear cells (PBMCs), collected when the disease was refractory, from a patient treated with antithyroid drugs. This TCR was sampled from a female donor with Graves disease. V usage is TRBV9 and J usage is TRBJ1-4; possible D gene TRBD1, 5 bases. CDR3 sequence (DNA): TGTGCCAGCAGCGTAGGCGGCGTGGGGGCAACTAATGAAAAACTGTTTTTT. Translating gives CASSVGGVGATNEKLFF.